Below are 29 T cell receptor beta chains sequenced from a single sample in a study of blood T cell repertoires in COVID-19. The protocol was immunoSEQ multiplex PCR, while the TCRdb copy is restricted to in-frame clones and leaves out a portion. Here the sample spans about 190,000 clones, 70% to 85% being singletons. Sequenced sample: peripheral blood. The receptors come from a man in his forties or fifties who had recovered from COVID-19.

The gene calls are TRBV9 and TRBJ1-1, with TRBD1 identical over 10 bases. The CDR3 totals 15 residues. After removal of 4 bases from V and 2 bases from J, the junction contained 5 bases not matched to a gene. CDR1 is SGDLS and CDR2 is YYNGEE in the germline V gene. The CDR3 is CASSSRTGGNTEAFF. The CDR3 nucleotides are TGTGCCAGCAGCTCCAGGACAGGGGGTAACACTGAAGCTTTCTTT. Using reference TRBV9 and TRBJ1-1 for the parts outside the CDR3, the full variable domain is DSGVTQTPKHLITATGQRVTLRCSPRSGDLSVYWYQQSLDQGLQFLIQYYNGEERAKGNILERFSAQQFPDLHSELNLSSLELGDSALYFCASSSRTGGNTEAFFGQGTRLTVV.

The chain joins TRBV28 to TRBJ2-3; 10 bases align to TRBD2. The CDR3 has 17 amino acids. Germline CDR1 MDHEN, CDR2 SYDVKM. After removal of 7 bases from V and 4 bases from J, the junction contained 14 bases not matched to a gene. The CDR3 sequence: CASTNPHLAGAADTQYF. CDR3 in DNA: TGTGCCAGCACCAATCCCCACCTAGCGGGAGCGGCAGATACGCAGTATTTT.

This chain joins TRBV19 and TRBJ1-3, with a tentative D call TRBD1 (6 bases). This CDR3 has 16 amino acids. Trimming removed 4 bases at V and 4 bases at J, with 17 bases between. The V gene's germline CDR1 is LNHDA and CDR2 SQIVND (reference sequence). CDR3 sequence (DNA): TGTGCCAGTAGTACACAGGGTCTAAGTACGGGAAACACCATATATTTT. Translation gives CASSTQGLSTGNTIYF.

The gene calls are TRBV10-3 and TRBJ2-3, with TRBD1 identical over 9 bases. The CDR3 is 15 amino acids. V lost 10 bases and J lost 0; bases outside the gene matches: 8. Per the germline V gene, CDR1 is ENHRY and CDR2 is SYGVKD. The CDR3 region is CATGPGQGSTDTQYF. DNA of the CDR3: TGTGCCACCGGACCGGGACAGGGCAGCACAGATACGCAGTATTTT.

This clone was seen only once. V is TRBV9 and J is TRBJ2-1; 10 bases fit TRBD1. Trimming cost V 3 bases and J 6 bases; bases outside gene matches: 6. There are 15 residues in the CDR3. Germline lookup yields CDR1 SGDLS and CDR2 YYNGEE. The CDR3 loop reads CASSDGTGVGNEQFF. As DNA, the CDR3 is TGTGCCAGCAGCGACGGGACAGGGGTGGGCAATGAGCAGTTCTTC.

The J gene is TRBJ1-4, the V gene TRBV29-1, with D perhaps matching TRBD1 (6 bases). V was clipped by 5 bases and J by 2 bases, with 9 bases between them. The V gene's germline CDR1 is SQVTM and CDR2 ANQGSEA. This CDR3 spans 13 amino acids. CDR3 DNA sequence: TGCAGCGTTTACCAGGGGACTAATGAAAAACTGTTTTTT. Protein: CSVYQGTNEKLFF.

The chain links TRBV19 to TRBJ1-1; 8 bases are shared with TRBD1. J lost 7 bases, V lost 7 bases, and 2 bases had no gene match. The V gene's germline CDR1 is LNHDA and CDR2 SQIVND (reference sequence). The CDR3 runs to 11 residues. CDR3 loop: CASNDRGEAFF. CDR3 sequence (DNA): TGTGCCAGTAACGACAGGGGTGAAGCTTTCTTT.

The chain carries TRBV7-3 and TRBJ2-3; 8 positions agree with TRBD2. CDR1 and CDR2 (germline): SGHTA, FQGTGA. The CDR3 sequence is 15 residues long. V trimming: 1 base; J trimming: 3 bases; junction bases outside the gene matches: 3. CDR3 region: CASSLNGGRTDTQYF. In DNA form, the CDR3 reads TGTGCCAGCAGCTTAAATGGCGGGAGGACAGATACGCAGTATTTT.

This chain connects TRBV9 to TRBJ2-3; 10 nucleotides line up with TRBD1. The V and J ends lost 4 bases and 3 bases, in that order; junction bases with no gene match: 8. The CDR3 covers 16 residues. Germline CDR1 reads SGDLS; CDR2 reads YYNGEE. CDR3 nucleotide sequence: TGTGCCAGCAGCAAAACCGGGACAGGGGTGACAGATACGCAGTATTTT. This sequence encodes CASSKTGTGVTDTQYF.

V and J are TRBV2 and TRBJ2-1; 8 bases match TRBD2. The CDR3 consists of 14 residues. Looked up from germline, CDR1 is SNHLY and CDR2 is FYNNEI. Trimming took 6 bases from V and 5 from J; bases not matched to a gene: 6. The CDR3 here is CASRGLGADNEQFF. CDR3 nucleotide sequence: TGTGCCAGCAGGGGACTAGGCGCCGACAATGAGCAGTTCTTC.

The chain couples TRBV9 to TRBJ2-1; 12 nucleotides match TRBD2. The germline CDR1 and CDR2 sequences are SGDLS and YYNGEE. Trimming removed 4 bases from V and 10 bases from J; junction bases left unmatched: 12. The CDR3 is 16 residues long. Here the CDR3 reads CASSPAMGLAGGEQFF. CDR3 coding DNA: TGTGCCAGCAGCCCCGCTATGGGGCTAGCGGGAGGGGAGCAGTTCTTC.

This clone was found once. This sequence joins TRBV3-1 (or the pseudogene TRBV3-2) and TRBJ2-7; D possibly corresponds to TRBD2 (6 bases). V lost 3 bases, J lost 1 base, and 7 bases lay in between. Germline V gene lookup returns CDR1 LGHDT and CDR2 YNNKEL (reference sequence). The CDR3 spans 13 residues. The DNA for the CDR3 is TGTGCCAGCAGCCAGGGACTTTCCTACGAGCAGTACTTC. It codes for CASSQGLSYEQYF.

CDR3 sequence (DNA): TGTGCCAGTAGTCGACAGGGGATAAACACCGGGGAGCTGTTTTTT. Protein sequence: CASSRQGINTGELFF. The chain couples TRBV19 to TRBJ2-2; 8 bases match TRBD1. This CDR3 is 15 amino acids long. The ends lost 5 bases at V and 2 bases at J; junction bases unmatched: 4. Germline CDR1 and CDR2: LNHDA and SQIVND (reference sequence). The whole variable domain, remainder taken from reference TRBV19 and TRBJ2-2, is DGGITQSPKYLFRKEGQNVTLSCEQNLNHDAMYWYRQDPGQGLRLIYYSQIVNDFQKGDIAEGYSVSREKKESFPLTVTSAQKNPTAFYLCASSRQGINTGELFFGEGSRLTVL.

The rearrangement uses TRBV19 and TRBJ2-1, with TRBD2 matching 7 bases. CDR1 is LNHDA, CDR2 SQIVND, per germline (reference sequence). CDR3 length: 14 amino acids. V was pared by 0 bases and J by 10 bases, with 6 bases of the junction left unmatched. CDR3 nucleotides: TGTGCCAGTAGTATAGACGCGGGAGCAGGAGAGCAGTTCTTC. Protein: CASSIDAGAGEQFF.

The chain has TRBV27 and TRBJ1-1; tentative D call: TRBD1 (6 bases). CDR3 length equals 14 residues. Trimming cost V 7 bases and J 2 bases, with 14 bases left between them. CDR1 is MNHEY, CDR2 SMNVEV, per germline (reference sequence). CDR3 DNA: TGTGCCAGCAAGGGAGGGGGGGCTAACACTGAAGCTTTCTTT. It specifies CASKGGGANTEAFF.

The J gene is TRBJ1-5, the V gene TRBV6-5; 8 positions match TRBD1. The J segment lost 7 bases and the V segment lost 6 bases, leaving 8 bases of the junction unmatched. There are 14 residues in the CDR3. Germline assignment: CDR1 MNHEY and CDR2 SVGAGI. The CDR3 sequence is CASRRQGNWQPQHF. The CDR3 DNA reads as TGTGCCAGCAGGAGACAGGGGAATTGGCAGCCCCAGCATTTT.

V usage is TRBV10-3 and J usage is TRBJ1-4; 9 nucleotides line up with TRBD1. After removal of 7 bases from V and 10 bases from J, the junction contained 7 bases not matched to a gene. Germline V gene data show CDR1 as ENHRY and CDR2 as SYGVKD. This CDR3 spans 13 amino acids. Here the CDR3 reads CAIKPGQGGKLFF. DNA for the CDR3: TGTGCCATCAAACCGGGACAGGGTGGAAAACTGTTTTTT.

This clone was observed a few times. The DNA of the CDR3 is TGCGCCAGCAGCCAATTAGCGGGCGGCCGGGGCGAGCAGTACTTC. Its translation: CASSQLAGGRGEQYF. The V and J genes are TRBV4-1 and TRBJ2-7, with 7 nucleotides matching TRBD2. This CDR3 contains 15 residues. V lost 2 bases and J lost 6; bases outside the gene matches: 10. Germline CDR1 MGHRA, CDR2 YSYEKL.

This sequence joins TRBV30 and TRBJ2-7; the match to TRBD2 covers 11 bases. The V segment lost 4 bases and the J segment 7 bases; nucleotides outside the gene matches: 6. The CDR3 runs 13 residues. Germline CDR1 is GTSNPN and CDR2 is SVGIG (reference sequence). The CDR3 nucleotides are TGTGCCTGGACACTAGCGGGAGTCGGGGAGCAGTACTTC. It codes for CAWTLAGVGEQYF.

The CDR3 sequence is CASSPTTGGGQGNQPQHF. CDR3 DNA: TGCGCCAGCAGCCCAACGACTGGGGGGGGCCAAGGCAATCAGCCCCAGCATTTT. This chain uses TRBV4-1 with TRBJ1-5; tentatively, D is TRBD1 (6 bases). The CDR3 runs 18 residues. Per the germline V gene, CDR1 is MGHRA and CDR2 is YSYEKL. Trimming left V 4 bases short and J 2 bases short, with 21 bases between.

CDR3 DNA sequence: TGTGCCAGTAGTATGACTTTAAGGAACACTGAAGCTTTCTTT. Translating gives CASSMTLRNTEAFF. The chain has TRBV19 and TRBJ1-1; D is undetermined. Per the germline V gene, CDR1 is LNHDA and CDR2 is SQIVND (reference sequence). The CDR3 length is 14 residues. With 3 bases removed from V and 1 base from J, the gap between germline ends came to 9 bases. The full variable domain, in which reference TRBV19 and TRBJ1-1 provide the parts outside the CDR3, is DGGITQSPKYLFRKEGQNVTLSCEQNLNHDAMYWYRQDPGQGLRLIYYSQIVNDFQKGDIAEGYSVSREKKESFPLTVTSAQKNPTAFYLCASSMTLRNTEAFFGQGTRLTVV.

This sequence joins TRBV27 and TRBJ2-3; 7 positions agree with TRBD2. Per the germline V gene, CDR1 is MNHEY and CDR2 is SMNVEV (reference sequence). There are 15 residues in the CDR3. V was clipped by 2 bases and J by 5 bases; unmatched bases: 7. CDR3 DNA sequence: TGTGCCAGCAGTTTAGCGGGAGATTCGGGAGATACGCAGTATTTT. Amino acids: CASSLAGDSGDTQYF.

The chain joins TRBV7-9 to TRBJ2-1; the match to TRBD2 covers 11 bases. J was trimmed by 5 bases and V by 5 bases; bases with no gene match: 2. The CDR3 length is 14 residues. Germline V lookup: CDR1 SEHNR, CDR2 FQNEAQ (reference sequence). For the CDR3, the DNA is TGTGCCAGCAGCGGGACTAGCGGTAACAATGAGCAGTTCTTC. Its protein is CASSGTSGNNEQFF.

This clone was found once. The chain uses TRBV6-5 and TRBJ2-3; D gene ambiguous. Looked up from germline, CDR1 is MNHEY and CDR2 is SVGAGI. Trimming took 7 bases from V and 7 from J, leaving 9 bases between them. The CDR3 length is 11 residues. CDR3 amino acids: CASKSDNTQYF. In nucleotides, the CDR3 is TGTGCCAGCAAATCAGATAATACGCAGTATTTT.

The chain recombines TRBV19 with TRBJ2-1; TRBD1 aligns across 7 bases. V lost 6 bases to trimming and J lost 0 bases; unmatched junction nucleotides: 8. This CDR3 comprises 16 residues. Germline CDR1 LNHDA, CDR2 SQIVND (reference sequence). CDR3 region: CASSPWGQHSYNEQFF. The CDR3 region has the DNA TGTGCCAGTAGCCCGTGGGGACAGCACTCCTACAATGAGCAGTTCTTC.

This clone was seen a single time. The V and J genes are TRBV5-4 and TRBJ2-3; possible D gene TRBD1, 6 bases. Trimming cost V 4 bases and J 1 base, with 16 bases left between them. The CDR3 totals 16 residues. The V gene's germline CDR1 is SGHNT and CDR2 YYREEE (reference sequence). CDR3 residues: CASSPSIGGGTDTQYF. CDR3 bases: TGTGCCAGCAGCCCCTCGATAGGGGGAGGCACAGATACGCAGTATTTT.

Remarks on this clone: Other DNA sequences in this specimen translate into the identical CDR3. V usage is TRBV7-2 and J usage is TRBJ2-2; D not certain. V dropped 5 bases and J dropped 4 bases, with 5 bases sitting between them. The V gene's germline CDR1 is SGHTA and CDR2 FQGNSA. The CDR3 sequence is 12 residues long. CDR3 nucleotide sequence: TGTGCCAGCAGCCTTTCCACCGGGGAGCTGTTTTTT. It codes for CASSLSTGELFF.

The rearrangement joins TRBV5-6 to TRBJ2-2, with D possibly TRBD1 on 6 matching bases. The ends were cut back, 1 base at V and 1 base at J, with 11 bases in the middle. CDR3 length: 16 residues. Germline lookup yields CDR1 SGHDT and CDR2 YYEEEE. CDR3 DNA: TGTGCCAGCAGCTTGATGAGGACAGAGAACACCGGGGAGCTGTTTTTT. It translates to CASSLMRTENTGELFF. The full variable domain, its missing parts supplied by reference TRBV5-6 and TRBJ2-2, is DAGVTQSPTHLIKTRGQQVTLRCSPKSGHDTVSWYQQALGQGPQFIFQYYEEEERQRGNFPDRFSGHQFPNYSSELNVNALLLGDSALYLCASSLMRTENTGELFFGEGSRLTVL.

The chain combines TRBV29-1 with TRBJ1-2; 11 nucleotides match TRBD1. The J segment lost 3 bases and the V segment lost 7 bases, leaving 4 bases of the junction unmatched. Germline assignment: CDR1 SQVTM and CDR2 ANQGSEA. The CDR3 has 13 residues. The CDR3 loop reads CSARTGGYYGYTF. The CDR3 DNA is TGCAGCGCCAGGACAGGGGGCTACTATGGCTACACCTTC.